One and the same sample provided the 2 T cell receptor beta chains below, sequenced in a study of PD-1 blockade in mismatch repair-deficient tumors. This table comes from immunoSEQ multiplex PCR, and its TCRdb copy is limited to in-frame clones, with some not included. The table has 90,000 to 120,000 clones, about four fifths seen once. The source material was peripheral blood, sampled approximately 35 weeks after starting pembrolizumab. All receptors come from an adult with mismatch repair-deficient cancer.

J is TRBJ1-1 and V is TRBV6-5, with D maybe TRBD1 (5 bases). The V gene's germline CDR1 is MNHEY and CDR2 SVGAGI. There are 15 residues in the CDR3. The V gene lost 2 bases and the J gene lost 4 bases, with 14 bases spanning the gap. The CDR3 DNA sequence: TGTGCCAGCAGTTACGGCGGGGTTAGGGGCACTGAAGCTTTCTTT. Encoded protein: CASSYGGVRGTEAFF.

The chain carries TRBV7-2 and TRBJ2-2, with 8 bases that match TRBD2. This CDR3 has 18 amino acids. V trimming: 0 bases; J trimming: 3 bases; junction bases outside the gene matches: 9. Germline V lookup: CDR1 SGHTA, CDR2 FQGNSA. The CDR3 bases are TGTGCCAGCAGCTTAGCGGGTAGCGGGAAGTCGTACACCGGGGAGCTGTTTTTT. Amino acids: CASSLAGSGKSYTGELFF.